The entry below gives a single T cell receptor (beta chain) sequence along with its context. Here immunoSEQ multiplex PCR was the method, and the copy in TCRdb shows in-frame clones only, minus some. This sample yields over 75,000 clones, of which 75% to 90% are seen a single time; 31% belongs to the top ten. This entry comes from a study of T cell responses to AZD1222 COVID-19 vaccine. Germline V gene data show CDR1 as MDHEN and CDR2 as SYDVKM. There are 16 residues in the CDR3. Trimming removed 5 bases from V and 7 bases from J; junction bases left unmatched: 10. This chain joins TRBV28 and TRBJ2-7; 14 bases match TRBD2. The source of this sequence is an adult in good health. Here the sequenced sample was peripheral blood, taken on day 0 of AZD1222 vaccination. The CDR3 DNA follows: TGTGCCAGCAGTCCGACTAGCGGGAGGGGCTGGGTGGAGCAGTACTTC. Translation gives CASSPTSGRGWVEQYF.